This T cell receptor (beta chain) was sequenced for a study of blood T cell repertoires in COVID-19. As for the study in general: Samples taken during acute and convalescent COVID-19 were collected in the United States, Italy and Spain.

Participants were aged about 18 to 90 years, lived in over 20 US areas, and enrolled virtually. Participants reported their clinical history, and cohort assignment relied on those reports. Assay used: immunoSEQ multiplex PCR; TCRdb lists only in-frame clones, some missing. The sample shows over 200,000 clones, 86% of them seen only once. Trimming left V 5 bases short and J 4 bases short, with 14 bases between. Per germline, CDR1 SNHLY and CDR2 FYNNEI. The CDR3 spans 14 residues. This TCR was recovered from a woman aged 25 to 39 who had been exposed to COVID-19. Specimen: PBMCs or T cells enriched from blood (not recorded which). V gene TRBV2 combines with J gene TRBJ1-1; weak D call: TRBD1 (6 bases). The CDR3 reads CASSIHRAATEAFF. CDR3 nucleotide sequence: TGTGCCAGCAGTATCCACAGGGCTGCCACTGAAGCTTTCTTT. The entire variable domain, with the rest obtained from reference TRBV2 and TRBJ1-1, is as follows: EPEVTQTPSHQVTQMGQEVILRCVPISNHLYFYWYRQILGQKVEFLVSFYNNEISEKSEIFDDQFSVERPDGSNFTLKIRSTKLEDSAMYFCASSIHRAATEAFFGQGTRLTVV.